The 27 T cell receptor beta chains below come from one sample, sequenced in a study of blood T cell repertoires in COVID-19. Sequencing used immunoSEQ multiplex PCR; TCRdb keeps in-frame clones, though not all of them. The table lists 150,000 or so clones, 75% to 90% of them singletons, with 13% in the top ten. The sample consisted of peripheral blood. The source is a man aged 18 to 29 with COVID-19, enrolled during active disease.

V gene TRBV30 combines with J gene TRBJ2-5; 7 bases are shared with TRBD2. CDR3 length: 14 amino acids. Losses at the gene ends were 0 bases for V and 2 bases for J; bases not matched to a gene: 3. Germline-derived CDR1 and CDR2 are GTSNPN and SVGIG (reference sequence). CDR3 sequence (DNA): TGTGCCTGGAGTGTCCTGGGGGGGCAAGAGACCCAGTACTTC. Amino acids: CAWSVLGGQETQYF.

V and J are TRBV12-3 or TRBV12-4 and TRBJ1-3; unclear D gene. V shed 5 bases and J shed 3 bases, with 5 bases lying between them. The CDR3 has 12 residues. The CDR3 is CASSEGGNTIYF. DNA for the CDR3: TGTGCCAGCAGTGAGGGTGGAAACACCATATATTTT.

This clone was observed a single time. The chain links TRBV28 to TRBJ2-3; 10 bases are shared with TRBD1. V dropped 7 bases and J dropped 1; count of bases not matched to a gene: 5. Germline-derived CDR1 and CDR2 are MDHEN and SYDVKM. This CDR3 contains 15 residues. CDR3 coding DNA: TGTGCCAGCACGACCGGGACAGGGGGCACAGATACGCAGTATTTT. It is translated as CASTTGTGGTDTQYF.

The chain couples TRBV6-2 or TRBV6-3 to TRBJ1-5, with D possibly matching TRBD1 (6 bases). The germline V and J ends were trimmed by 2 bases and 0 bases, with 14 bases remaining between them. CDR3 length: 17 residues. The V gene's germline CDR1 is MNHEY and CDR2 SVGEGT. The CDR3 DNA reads TGTGCCAGCAGTTACGGCAGGGGTTTCGATAGCAATCAGCCCCAGCATTTT. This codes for CASSYGRGFDSNQPQHF.

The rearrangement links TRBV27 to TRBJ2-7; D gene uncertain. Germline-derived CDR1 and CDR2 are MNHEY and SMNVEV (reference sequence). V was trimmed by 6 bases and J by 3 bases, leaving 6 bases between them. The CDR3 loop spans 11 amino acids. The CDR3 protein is CASRTNYEQYF. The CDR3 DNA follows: TGTGCCAGCAGAACTAACTACGAGCAGTACTTC.

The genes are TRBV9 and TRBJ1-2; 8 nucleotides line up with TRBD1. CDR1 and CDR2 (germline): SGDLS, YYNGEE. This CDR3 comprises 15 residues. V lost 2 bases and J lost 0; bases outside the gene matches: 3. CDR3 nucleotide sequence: TGTGCCAGCAGCGTGGGGACAGGATCTAACTATGGCTACACCTTC. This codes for CASSVGTGSNYGYTF.

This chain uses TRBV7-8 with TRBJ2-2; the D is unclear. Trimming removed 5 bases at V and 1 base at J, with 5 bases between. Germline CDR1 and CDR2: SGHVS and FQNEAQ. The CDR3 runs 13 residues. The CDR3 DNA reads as TGTGCCAGCAGCCACAGGAACACCGGGGAGCTGTTTTTT. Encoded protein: CASSHRNTGELFF.

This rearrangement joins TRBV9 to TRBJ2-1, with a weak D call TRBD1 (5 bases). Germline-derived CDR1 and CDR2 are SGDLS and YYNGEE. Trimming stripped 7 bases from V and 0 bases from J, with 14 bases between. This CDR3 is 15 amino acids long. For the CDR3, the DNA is TGTGCCAGCCCCTTGGGGCGGCGCTCCTACAATGAGCAGTTCTTC. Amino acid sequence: CASPLGRRSYNEQFF.

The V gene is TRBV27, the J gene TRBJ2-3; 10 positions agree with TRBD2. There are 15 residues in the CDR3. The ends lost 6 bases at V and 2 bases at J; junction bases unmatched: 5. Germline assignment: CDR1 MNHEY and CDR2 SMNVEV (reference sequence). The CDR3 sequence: CASSLGLATTDTQYF. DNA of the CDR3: TGTGCCAGCAGCCTGGGACTAGCGACCACAGATACGCAGTATTTT.

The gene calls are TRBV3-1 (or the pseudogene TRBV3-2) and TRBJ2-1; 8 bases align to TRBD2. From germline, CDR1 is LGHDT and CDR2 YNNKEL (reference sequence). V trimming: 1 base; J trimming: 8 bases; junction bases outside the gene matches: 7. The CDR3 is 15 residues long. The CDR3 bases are TGTGCCAGCAGCCAAGGTTTAGCGGGAAACTATGAGCAGTTCTTC. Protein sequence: CASSQGLAGNYEQFF.

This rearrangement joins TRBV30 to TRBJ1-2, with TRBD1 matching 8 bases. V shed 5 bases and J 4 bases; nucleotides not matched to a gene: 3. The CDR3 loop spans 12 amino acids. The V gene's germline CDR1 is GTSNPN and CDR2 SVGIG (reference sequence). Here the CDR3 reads CAWRTGIYGYTF. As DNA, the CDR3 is TGTGCCTGGCGGACAGGGATCTATGGCTACACCTTC.

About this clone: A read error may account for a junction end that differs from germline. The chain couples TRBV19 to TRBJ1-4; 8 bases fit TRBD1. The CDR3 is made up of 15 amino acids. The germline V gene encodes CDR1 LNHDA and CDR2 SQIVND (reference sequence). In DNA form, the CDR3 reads TGTGCCAGTAGTGTAACAGGGGGATCAGGCGAAAAACTGCTTTTT. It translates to CASSVTGGSGEKLLF.

CDR3 nucleotides: TGTGCCAGCAGTGAAGCGGGAGGAACCCAAGAGACCCAGTACTTC. It translates to CASSEAGGTQETQYF. This chain connects TRBV6-1 to TRBJ2-5; D might be TRBD2 (6 bases). Germline values: CDR1 MNHNS, CDR2 SASEGT. The V end lost 0 bases, the J end lost 1 base, and 9 bases lay between the germline ends. The CDR3 runs 15 residues.

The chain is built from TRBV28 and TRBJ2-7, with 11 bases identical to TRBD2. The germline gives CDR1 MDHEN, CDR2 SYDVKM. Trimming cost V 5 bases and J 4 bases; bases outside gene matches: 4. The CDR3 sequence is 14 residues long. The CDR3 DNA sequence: TGTGCCAGCAGTCATCGGACTAGCGGGTACGAGCAGTACTTC. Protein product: CASSHRTSGYEQYF.

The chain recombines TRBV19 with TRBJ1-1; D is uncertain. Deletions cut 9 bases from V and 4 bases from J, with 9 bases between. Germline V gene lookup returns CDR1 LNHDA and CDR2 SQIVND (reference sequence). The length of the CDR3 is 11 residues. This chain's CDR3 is CASTLGTEAFF. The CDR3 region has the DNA TGTGCCAGCACCCTCGGCACTGAAGCTTTCTTT.

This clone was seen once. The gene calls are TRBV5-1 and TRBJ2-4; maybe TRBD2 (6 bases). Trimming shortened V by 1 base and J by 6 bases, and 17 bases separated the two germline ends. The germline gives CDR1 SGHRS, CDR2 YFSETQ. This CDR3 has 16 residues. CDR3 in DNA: TGCGCCAGCAGCTTGAGCGGGCCTAACGACGGAAACATTCAGTACTTC. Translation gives CASSLSGPNDGNIQYF.

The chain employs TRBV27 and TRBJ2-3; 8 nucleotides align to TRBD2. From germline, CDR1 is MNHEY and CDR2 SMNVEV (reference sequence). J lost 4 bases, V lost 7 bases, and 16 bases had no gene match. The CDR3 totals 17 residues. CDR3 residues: CASTPRSGGTGSDTQYF. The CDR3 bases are TGTGCCAGCACCCCGAGGTCGGGGGGGACGGGGTCAGATACGCAGTATTTT.

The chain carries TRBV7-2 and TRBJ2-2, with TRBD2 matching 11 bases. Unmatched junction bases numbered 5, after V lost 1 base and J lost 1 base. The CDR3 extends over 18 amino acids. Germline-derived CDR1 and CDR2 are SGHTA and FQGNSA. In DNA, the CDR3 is TGTGCCAGCAGCTTAGGGCTAGCGGGAGGAGTGAACACCGGGGAGCTGTTTTTT. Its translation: CASSLGLAGGVNTGELFF.

The DNA of the CDR3 is TGCGCCAGCAGCTCCAACTACGAGCAGTACTTC. As protein: CASSSNYEQYF. This sequence joins TRBV5-1 and TRBJ2-7; D is unresolved. CDR1 and CDR2 from the germline V gene are SGHRS and YFSETQ. The CDR3 contains 11 residues. Trimming shortened V by 3 bases and J by 3 bases, and 4 bases separated the two germline ends. The variable domain in full, completed from reference TRBV5-1 and TRBJ2-7, reads KAGVTQTPRYLIKTRGQQVTLSCSPISGHRSVSWYQQTPGQGLQFLFEYFSETQRNKGNFPGRFSGRQFSNSRSEMNVSTLELGDSALYLCASSSNYEQYFGPGTRLTVT.

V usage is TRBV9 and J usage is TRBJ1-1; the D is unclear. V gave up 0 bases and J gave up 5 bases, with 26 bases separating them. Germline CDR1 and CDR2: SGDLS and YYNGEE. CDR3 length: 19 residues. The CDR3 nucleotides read TGTGCCAGCAGCGTAGCTACCCTCCCCTTGGGAGCCGAGAGAACTGAAGCTTTCTTT. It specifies CASSVATLPLGAERTEAFF.

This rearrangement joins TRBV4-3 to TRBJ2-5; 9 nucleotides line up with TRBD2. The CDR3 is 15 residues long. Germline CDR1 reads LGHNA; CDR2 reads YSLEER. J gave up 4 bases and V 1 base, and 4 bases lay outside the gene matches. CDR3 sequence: CASSQALAGRETQYF. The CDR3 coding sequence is TGCGCCAGCAGCCAAGCCCTAGCGGGGAGAGAGACCCAGTACTTC.

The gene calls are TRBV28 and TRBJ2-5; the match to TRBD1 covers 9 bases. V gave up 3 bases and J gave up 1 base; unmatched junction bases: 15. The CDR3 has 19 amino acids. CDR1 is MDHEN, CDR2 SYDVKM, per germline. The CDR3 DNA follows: TGTGCCAGCAGTTTTAACCCGGTCCGGACAGGGGAATTCCAAGAGACCCAGTACTTC. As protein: CASSFNPVRTGEFQETQYF.

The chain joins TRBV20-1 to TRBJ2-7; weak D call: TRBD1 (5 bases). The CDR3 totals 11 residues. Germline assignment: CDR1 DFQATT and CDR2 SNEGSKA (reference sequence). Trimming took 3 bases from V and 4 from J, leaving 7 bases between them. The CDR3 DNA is TGCAGTGCTAGTTCAGGGTACGAGCAGTACTTC. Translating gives CSASSGYEQYF.

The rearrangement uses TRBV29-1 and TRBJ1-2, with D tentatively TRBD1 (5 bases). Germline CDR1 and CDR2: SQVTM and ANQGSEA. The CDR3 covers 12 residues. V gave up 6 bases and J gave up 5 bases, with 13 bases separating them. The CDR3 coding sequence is TGCAGCGTAGAGGGAGGGGTTTATGGCTACACCTTC. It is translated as CSVEGGVYGYTF.

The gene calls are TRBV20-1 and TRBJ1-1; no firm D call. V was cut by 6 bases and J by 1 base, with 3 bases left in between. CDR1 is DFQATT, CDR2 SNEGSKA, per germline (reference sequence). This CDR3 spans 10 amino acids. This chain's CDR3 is CSASNTEAFF. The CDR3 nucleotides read TGCAGTGCCTCGAACACTGAAGCTTTCTTT.

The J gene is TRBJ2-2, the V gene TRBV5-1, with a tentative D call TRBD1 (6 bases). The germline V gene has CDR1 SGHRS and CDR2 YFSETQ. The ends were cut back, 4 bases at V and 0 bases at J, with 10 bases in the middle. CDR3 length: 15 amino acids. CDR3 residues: CASSPGTTNTGELFF. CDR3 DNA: TGCGCCAGCAGCCCCGGGACAACGAACACCGGGGAGCTGTTTTTT.

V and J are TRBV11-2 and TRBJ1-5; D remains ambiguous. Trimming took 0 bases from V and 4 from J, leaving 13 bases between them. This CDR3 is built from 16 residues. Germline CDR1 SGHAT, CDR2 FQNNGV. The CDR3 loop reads CASSLDGDSPNQPQHF. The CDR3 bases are TGTGCCAGCAGCTTAGATGGAGATAGTCCAAATCAGCCCCAGCATTTT.